This T cell receptor beta chain was sequenced during a study of T cells in Graves' hyperthyroidism and ophthalmopathy. Study observations and caveats: Most thyroid clonotypes that were expanded above 0.001 also turned up in blood.

Researchers amplified the TCR beta CDR3 regions from RNA transcripts. The HTBI set primed first-round TCR CDR3 RT-PCR. TCRdb called the multiplex PCR reads again in MiXCR, with one record for every CDR3 protein. The table includes about 420,000 distinct CDR3 sequences, around 15% detected once. The source of the PBMCs was more than 9.5 ml of fresh peripheral blood. Germline lookup yields CDR1 MNHEY and CDR2 SVGEGT. The V and J ends lost 6 bases and 1 base respectively, with 15 bases between them. The CDR3 has 15 amino acids. With regard to this clonotype: The antigen is unknown.

The TCR originated in a woman aged 18-35 years with Graves' hyperthyroidism. Sequenced input: blood. The V gene is TRBV6-2 or TRBV6-3, the J gene TRBJ1-1, with D uncertain. The CDR3 loop reads CASSLGRVSNTEAFF. The CDR3 DNA sequence: TGTGCCAGCAGCTTAGGACGGGTATCGAACACTGAAGCTTTCTTT.